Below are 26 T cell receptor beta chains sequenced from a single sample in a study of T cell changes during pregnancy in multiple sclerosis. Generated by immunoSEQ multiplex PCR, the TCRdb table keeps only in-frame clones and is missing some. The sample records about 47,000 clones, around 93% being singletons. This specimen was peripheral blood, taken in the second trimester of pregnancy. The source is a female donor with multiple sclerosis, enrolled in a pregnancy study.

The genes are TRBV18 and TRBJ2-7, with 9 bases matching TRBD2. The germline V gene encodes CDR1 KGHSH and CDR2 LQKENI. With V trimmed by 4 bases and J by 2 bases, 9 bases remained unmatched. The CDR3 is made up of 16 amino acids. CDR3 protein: CASSRRSGSYPYEQYF. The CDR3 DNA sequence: TGTGCCAGCTCACGACGTAGCGGGAGTTACCCCTACGAGCAGTACTTC.

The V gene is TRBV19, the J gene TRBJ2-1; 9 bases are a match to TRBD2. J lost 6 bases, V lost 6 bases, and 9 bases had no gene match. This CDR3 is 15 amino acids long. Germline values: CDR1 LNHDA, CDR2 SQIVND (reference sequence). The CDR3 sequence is CASSPLAGGANEQFF. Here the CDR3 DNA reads TGTGCCAGTAGCCCACTAGCGGGCGGGGCCAATGAGCAGTTCTTC.

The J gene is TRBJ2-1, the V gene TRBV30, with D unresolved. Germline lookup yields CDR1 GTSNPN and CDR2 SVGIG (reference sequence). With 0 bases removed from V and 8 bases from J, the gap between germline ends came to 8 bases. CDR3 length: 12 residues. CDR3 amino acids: CAWSVIRDEQFF. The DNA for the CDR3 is TGTGCCTGGAGTGTAATCCGGGATGAGCAGTTCTTC.

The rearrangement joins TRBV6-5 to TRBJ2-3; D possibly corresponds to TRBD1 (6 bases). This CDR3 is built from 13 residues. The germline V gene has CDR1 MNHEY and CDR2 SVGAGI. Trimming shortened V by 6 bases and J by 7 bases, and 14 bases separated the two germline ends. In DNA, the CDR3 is TGTGCCAGCAGAACTTCAGGGGAGCATACGCAGTATTTT. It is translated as CASRTSGEHTQYF.

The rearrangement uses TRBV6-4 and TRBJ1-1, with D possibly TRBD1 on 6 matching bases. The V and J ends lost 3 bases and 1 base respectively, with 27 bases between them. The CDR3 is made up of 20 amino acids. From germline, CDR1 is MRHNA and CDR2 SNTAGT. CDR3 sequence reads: CASSELVAKLPPGQNTEAFF. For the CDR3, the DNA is TGTGCCAGCAGTGAGCTGGTCGCTAAACTACCGCCGGGACAGAACACTGAAGCTTTCTTT.

This chain's CDR3 is CATSSSRDRTYEQYF. CDR3 coding DNA: TGTGCCACCAGCAGTTCGCGGGACAGAACCTACGAGCAGTACTTC. The chain couples TRBV15 to TRBJ2-7; D is perhaps TRBD1 (7 bases). V was clipped by 3 bases and J by 2 bases, with 14 bases between them. CDR3 size: 15 residues. The germline V gene encodes CDR1 LNHNV and CDR2 YYDKDF (reference sequence).

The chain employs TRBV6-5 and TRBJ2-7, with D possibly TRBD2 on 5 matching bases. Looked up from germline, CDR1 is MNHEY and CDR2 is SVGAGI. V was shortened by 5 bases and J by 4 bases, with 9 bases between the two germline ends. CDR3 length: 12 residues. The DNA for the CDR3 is TGTGCCAGCAGTCCACTAGGATACGAGCAGTACTTC. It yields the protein CASSPLGYEQYF.

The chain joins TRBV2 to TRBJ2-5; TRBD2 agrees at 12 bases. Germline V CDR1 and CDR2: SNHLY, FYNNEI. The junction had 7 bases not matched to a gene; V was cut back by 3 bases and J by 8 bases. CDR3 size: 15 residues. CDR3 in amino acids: CASSDPGLAGSTQYF. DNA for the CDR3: TGTGCCAGCAGTGACCCGGGACTAGCGGGTAGTACCCAGTACTTC.

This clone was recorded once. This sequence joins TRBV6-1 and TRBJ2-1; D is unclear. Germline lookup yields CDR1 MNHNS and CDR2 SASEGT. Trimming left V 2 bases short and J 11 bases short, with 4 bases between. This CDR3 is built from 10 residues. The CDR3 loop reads CASSEYQQFF. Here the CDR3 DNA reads TGTGCCAGCAGTGAATATCAGCAGTTCTTC.

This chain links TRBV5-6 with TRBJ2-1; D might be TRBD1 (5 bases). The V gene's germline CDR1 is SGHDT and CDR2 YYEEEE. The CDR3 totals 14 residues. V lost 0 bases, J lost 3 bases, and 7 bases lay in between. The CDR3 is CASSLEGDYNEQFF. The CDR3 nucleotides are TGTGCCAGCAGCTTGGAAGGGGACTACAATGAGCAGTTCTTC.

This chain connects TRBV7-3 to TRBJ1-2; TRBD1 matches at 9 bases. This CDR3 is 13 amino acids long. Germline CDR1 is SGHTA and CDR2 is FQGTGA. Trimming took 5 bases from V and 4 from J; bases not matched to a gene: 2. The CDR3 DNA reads TGTGCCAGCAGCCCGACAGGGGGCTATGGCTACACCTTC. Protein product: CASSPTGGYGYTF.

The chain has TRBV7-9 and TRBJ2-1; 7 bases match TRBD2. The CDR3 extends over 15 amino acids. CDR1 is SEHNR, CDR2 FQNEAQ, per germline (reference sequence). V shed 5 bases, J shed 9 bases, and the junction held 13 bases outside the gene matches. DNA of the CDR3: TGTGCCAGCAGCCATTCGGGAGGCCTAGACAGTGAGCAGTTCTTC. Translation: CASSHSGGLDSEQFF. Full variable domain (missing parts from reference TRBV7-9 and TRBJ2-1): DTGVSQNPRHKITKRGQNVTFRCDPISEHNRLYWYRQTLGQGPEFLTYFQNEAQLEKSRLLSDRFSAERPKGSFSTLEIQRTEQGDSAMYLCASSHSGGLDSEQFFGPGTRLTVL.

CDR3 region: CASSQFGTGSGEQYF. The DNA for the CDR3 is TGTGCCAGCAGCCAGTTCGGGACAGGCTCGGGCGAGCAGTACTTC. The chain links TRBV16 to TRBJ2-7; TRBD1 matches 8 bases. The CDR3 sequence is 15 residues long. In germline, CDR1 is KGHSY, CDR2 FQNENV. The V segment lost 3 bases and the J segment 6 bases; nucleotides outside the gene matches: 10.

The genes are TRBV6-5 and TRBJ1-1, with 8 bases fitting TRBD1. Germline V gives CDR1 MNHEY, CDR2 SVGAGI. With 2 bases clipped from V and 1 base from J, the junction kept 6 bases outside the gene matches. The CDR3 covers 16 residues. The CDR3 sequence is CASSYLSGGWNTEAFF. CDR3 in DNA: TGTGCCAGCAGTTACCTTTCAGGGGGCTGGAACACTGAAGCTTTCTTT.

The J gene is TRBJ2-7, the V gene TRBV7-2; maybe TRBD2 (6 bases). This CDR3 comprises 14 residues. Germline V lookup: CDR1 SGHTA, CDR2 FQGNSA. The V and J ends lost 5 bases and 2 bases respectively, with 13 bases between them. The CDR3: CASSQDGGAYEQYF. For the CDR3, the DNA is TGTGCCAGCAGCCAAGACGGAGGGGCCTACGAGCAGTACTTC.

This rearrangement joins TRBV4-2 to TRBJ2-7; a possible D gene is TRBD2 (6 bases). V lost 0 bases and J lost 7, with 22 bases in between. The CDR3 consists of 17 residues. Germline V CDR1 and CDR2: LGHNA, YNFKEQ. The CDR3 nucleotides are TGTGCCAGCAGCCAAGATCTAAGGAGGGCTCCTGCGGATGAGCAGTACTTC. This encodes CASSQDLRRAPADEQYF.

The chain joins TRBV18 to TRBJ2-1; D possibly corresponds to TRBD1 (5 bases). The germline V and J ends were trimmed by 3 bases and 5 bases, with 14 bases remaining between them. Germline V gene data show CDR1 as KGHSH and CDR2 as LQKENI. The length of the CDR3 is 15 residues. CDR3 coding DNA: TGTGCCAGCTCACCGAGGCAGGGCCAAAACAATGAGCAGTTCTTC. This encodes CASSPRQGQNNEQFF.

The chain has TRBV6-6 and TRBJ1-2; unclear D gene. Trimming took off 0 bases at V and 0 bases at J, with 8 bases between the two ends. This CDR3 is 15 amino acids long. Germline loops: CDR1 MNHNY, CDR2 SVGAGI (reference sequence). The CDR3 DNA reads TGTGCCAGCAGTTACTCGGCGGCCACTAACTATGGCTACACCTTC. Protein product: CASSYSAATNYGYTF.

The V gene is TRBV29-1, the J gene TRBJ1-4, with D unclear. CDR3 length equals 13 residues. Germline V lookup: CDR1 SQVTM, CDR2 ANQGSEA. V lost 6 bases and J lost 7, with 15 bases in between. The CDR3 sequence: CSVVIGRGEKLFF. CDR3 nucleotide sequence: TGCAGCGTCGTGATCGGACGGGGTGAAAAACTGTTTTTT.

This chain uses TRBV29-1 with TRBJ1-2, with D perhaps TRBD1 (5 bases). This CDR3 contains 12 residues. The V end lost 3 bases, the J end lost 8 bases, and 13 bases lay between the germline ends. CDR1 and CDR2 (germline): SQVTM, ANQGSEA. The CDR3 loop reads CSVEDGRGGYTF. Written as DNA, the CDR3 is TGCAGCGTTGAGGACGGAAGGGGAGGCTACACCTTC.

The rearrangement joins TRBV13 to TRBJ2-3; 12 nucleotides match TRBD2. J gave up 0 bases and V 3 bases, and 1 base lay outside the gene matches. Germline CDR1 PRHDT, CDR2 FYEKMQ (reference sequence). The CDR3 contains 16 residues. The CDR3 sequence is CASSFGLAGSTDTQYF. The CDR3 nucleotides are TGTGCCAGCAGCTTCGGACTAGCGGGAAGCACAGATACGCAGTATTTT.

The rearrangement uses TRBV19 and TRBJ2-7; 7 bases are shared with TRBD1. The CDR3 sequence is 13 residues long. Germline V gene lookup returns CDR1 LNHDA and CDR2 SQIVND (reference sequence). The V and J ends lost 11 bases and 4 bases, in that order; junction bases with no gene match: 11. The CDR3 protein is CAAGRGGLYEQYF. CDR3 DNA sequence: TGTGCCGCAGGCAGAGGGGGCCTGTACGAGCAGTACTTC.

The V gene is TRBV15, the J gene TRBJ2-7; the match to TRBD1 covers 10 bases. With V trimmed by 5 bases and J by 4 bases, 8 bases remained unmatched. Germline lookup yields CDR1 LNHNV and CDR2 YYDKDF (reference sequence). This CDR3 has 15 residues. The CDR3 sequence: CATSLGQGGQYEQYF. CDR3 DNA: TGTGCCACCAGCTTAGGACAGGGGGGACAGTACGAGCAGTACTTC.

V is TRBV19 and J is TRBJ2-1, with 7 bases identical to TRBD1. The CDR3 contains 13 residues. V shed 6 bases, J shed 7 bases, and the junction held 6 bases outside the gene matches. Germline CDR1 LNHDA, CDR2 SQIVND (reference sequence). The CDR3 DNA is TGTGCCAGTAGCCCAGGGGGATCTAATGAGCAGTTCTTC. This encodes CASSPGGSNEQFF.

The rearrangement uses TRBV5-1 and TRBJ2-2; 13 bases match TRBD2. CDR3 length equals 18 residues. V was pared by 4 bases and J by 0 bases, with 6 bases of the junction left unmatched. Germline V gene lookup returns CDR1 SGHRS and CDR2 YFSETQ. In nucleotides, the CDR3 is TGCGCCAGCAGCGATACTAGCGGGAGGGCCGCGAACACCGGGGAGCTGTTTTTT. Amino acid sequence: CASSDTSGRAANTGELFF.

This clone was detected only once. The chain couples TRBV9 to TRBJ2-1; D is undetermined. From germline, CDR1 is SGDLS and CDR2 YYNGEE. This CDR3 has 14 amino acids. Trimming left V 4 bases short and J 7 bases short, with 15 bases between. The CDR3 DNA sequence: TGTGCCAGCAGCCCCGCGAACGATGATAATGAGCAGTTCTTC. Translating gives CASSPANDDNEQFF.